This T cell receptor (beta chain) was found in a study of OX40 agonist ivuxolimab in advanced cancers. Study context: Every patient in dose escalation had hepatocellular carcinoma, melanoma, renal cell or head and neck cancer. Partial responses were seen in three patients, one with hepatocellular carcinoma and two with cutaneous melanoma.

V was shortened by 2 bases and J by 5 bases, with 9 bases between the two germline ends. The CDR3 extends over 13 amino acids. CDR1 SGHVS and CDR2 FQNEAQ come from the germline V gene. This clone has just a few counts. Its antigen is undetermined. Within the sample, other DNA sequences also encode this same CDR3. Study observations and caveats: Undetermined was the antigen specificity of the expanded peripheral T cells.

Profiling relied on immunoSEQ multiplex PCR, and the TCRdb table lists in-frame clones only, not all of them. Among tens of thousands of clones listed, around 85% were seen once. Here the sequenced sample was CD4+ or CD8+ T cells sorted from blood, taken in a trial of the OX40 agonist ivuxolimab. This sequence joins TRBV7-8 and TRBJ1-2, with a weak D call TRBD1 (5 bases). This clonotype was obtained from an adult with an advanced solid tumor such as melanoma, head and neck, liver or kidney cancer. The DNA of the CDR3 is TGTGCCAGCAGCTTAAATTCAGGGTATGGCTACACCTTC. Protein product: CASSLNSGYGYTF. The whole variable domain, remainder taken from reference TRBV7-8 and TRBJ1-2, is GAGVSQSPRYKVAKRGQDVALRCDPISGHVSLFWYQQALGQGPEFLTYFQNEAQLDKSGLPSDRFFAERPEGSVSTLKIQRTQQEDSAVYLCASSLNSGYGYTFGSGTRLTVV.